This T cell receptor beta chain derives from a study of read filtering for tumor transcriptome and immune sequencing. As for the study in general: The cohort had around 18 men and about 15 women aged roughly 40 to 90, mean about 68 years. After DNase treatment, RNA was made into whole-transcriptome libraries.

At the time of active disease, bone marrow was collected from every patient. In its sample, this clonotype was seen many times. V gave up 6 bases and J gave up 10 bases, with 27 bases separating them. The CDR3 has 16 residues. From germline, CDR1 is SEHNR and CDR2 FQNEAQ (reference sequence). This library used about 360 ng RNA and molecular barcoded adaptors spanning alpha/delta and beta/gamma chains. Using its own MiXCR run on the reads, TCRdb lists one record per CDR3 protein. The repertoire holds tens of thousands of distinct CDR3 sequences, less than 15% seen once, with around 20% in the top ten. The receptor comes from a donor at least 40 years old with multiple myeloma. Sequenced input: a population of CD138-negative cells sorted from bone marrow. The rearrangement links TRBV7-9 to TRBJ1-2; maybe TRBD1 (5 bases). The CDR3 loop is CASSLGGDRGGGLYTF. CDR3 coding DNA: TGTGCCAGCAGTCTCGGCGGGGACCGAGGCGGAGGACTCTACACCTTC.